This T cell receptor beta chain is drawn from a study of CD8+ T cells in alopecia areata. RNA, once extracted, was reverse transcribed into cDNA for use as the sequencing template. Data came from immunoSEQ multiplex PCR; TCRdb stores just in-frame clones and leaves some out. This table has about 120,000 clones, approximately 58% appearing once. The CDR3 runs to 14 residues. V was clipped by 5 bases and J by 7 bases; unmatched bases: 4. From germline, CDR1 is MNHEY and CDR2 SVGAGI. The gene calls are TRBV6-5 and TRBJ1-6; 8 bases are shared with TRBD1. This sequence was found in a human donor in good health. Sequencing was performed on CD4+ T cells sorted from blood. The CDR3: CASSRTGTNSPLHF. CDR3 bases: TGTGCCAGCAGTCGGACAGGGACAAATTCACCCCTCCACTTT.